This T cell receptor beta chain was identified in a study of regulatory T cells in long-lasting Graves disease. This clonotype appeared many times. HTBI primers from iRepertoire and Arm-PCR of CDR3 regions yielded the TCR beta libraries. TCRdb used MiXCR to reprocess the multiplex PCR reads, holding one entry per CDR3 protein. The sample records approximately 360,000 distinct CDR3 sequences, about 11% being singletons. The V gene's germline CDR1 is MNHNS and CDR2 SASEGT. Trimming shortened V by 6 bases and J by 2 bases, and 11 bases separated the two germline ends. The CDR3 consists of 15 residues. Described time point: newly diagnosed GD, antithyroid drugs for less than 3 months. With RNA extracted from PBMCs as input, the TCR library was made. This same sample was also taken into another study, of T cells in Graves' hyperthyroidism and ophthalmopathy.

The chain joins TRBV6-1 to TRBJ2-6; perhaps TRBD2 as D (5 bases). Sample: peripheral blood mononuclear cells (PBMCs), taken at new diagnosis, from a patient treated with antithyroid drugs. The receptor was isolated from a woman aged 18-29 years with Graves disease. CDR3 in amino acids: CASSWRAAGANVLTF. The CDR3 nucleotides read TGTGCCAGCAGCTGGCGGGCAGCTGGGGCCAACGTCCTGACTTTC.